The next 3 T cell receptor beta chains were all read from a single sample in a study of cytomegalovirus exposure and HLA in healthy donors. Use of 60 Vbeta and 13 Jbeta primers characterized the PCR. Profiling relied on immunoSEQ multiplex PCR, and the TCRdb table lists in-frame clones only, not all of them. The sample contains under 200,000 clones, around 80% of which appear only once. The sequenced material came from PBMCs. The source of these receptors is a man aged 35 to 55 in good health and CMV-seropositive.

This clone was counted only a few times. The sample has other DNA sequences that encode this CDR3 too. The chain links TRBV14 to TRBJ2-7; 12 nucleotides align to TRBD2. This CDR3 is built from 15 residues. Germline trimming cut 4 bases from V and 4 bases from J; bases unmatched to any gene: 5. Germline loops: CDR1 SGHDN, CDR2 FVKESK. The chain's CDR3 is CASSPWTSGTYEQYF. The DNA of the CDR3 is TGTGCCAGCAGCCCCTGGACTAGCGGGACTTACGAGCAGTACTTC.

CDR3 bases: TGTGCCAGCAGCCAACTAGCGTCCTCCTACAATGAGCAGTTCTTC. Translated, it gives CASSQLASSYNEQFF. J is TRBJ2-1 and V is TRBV7-2, with 7 bases fitting TRBD2. The V gene end was trimmed by 5 bases and the J gene end by 0 bases; junction bases not matched to a gene: 4. The CDR3 is made up of 15 amino acids. CDR1 and CDR2 from the germline V gene are SGHTA and FQGNSA.

The CDR3 region is CASSLGRTGGYTEAFF. CDR3 nucleotide sequence: TGCGCCAGCAGCTTGGGGAGAACAGGGGGCTACACTGAAGCTTTCTTT. The V gene is TRBV5-1, the J gene TRBJ1-1; 9 bases are a match to TRBD1. The V gene's germline CDR1 is SGHRS and CDR2 YFSETQ. V shed 0 bases, J shed 3 bases, and the junction held 6 bases outside the gene matches. The CDR3 sequence is 16 residues long. Complete variable domain (other parts from reference TRBV5-1 and TRBJ1-1): KAGVTQTPRYLIKTRGQQVTLSCSPISGHRSVSWYQQTPGQGLQFLFEYFSETQRNKGNFPGRFSGRQFSNSRSEMNVSTLELGDSALYLCASSLGRTGGYTEAFFGQGTRLTVV.